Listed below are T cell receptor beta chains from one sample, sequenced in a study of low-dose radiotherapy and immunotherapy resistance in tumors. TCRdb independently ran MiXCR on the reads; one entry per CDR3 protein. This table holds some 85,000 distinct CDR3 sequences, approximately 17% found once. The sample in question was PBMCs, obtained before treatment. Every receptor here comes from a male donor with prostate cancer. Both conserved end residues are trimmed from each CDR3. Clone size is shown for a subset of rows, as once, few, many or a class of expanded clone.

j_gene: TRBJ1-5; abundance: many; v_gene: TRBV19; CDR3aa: ASRTGEPGNQPQH
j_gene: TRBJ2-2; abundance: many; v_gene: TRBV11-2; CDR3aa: ASSLEPGAGELF
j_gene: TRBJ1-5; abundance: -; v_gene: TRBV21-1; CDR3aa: ASRFLGKGGNQPQH
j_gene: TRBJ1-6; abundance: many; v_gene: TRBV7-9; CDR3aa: ASSFSGDIALNSPLH
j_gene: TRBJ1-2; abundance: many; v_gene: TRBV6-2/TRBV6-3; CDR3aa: ASLPAGTYGYT
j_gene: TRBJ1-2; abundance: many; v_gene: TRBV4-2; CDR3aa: ASSQDFMGQTERLVYGYT
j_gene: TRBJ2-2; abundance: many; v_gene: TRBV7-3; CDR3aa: ASSRSGNTGELF
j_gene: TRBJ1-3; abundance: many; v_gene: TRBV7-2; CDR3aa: ASSLWSSFVGNTIY
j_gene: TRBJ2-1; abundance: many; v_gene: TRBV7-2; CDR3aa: ASSLPLLVKSNEQF
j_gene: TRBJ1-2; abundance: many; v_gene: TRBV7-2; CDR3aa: ASSLGQINYGYT
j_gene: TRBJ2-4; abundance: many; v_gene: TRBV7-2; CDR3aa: ASRPNFGAENIQY
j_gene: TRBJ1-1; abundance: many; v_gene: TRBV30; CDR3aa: AWSVGVMNTEAF
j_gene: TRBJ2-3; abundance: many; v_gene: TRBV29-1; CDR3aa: SVAKRLAIADTQY
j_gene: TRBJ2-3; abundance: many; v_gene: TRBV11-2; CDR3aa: ASSSWADTQY
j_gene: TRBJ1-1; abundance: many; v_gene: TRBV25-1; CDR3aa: ASSVQRDTPSGANTEAF
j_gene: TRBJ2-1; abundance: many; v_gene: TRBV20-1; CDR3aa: SAPASGAAGEQF
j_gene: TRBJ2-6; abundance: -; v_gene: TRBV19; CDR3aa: ASSGSTGSGANVLT
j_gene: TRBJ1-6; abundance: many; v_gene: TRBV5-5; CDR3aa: ASSRTGESPLH
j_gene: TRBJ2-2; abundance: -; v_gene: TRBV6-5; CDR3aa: ASSYLPENTGELF